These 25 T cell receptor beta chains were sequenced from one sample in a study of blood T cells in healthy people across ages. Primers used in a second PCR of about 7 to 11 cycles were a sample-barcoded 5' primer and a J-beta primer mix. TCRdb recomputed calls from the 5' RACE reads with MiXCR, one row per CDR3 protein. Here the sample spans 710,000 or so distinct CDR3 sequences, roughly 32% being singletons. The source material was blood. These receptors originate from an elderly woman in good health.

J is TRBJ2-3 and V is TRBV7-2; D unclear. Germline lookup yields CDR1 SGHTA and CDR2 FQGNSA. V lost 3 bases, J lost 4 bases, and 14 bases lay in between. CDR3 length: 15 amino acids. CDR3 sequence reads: CASSLLLSSADTQYF. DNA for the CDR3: TGTGCCAGCAGCTTGCTTCTAAGTTCAGCAGATACGCAGTATTTT.

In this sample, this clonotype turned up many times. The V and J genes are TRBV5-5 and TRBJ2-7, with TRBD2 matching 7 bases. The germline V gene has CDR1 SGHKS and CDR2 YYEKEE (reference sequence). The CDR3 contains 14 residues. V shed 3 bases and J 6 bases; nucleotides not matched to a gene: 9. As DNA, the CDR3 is TGTGCCAGCAGCTCGCCTGGTACGGGGGGCGAGCAGTACTTC. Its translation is CASSSPGTGGEQYF. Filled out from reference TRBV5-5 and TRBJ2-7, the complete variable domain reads DAGVTQSPTHLIKTRGQQVTLRCSPISGHKSVSWYQQVLGQGPQFIFQYYEKEERGRGNFPDRFSARQFPNYSSELNVNALLLGDSALYLCASSSPGTGGEQYFGPGTRLTVT.

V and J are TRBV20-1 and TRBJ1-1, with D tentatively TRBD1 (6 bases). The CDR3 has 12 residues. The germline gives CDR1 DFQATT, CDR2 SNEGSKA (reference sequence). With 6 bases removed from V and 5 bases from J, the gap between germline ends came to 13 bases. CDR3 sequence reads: CSAGAGVTEAFF. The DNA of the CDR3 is TGCAGTGCAGGAGCAGGGGTAACTGAAGCTTTCTTT.

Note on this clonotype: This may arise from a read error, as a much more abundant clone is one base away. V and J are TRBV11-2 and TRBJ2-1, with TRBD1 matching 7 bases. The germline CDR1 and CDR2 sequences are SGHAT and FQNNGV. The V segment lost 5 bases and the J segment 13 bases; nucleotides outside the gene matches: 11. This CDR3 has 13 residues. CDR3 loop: CASSPGQKETQFF. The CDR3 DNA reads TGTGCCAGCAGCCCGGGACAGAAAGAGACCCAGTTCTTC.

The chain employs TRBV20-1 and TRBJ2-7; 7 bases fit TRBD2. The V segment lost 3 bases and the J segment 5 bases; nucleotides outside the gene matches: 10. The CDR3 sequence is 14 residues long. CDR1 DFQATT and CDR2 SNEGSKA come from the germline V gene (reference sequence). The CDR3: CSASPGGSGNEQYF. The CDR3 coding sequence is TGCAGTGCTAGTCCCGGCGGGAGTGGTAACGAGCAGTACTTC.

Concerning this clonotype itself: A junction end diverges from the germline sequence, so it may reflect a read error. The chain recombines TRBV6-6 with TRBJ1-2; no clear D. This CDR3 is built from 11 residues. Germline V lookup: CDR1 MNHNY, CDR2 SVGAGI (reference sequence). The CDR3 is CASSSNYGHTF. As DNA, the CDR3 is TGTGCCAGCAGTTCCAACTATGGCCACACCTTC.

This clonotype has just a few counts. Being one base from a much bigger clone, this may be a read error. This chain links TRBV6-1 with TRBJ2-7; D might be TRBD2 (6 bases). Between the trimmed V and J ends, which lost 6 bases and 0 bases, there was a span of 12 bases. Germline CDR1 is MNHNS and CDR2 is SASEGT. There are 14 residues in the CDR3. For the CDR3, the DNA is TGTGCCAGCAGGGGACTGGGGGACTCCTACGAGCAGTACTTC. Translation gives CASRGLGDSYEQYF.

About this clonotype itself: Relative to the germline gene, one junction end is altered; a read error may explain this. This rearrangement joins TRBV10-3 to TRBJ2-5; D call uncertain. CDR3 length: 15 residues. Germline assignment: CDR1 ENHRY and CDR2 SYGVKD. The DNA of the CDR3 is TGTGCCATCAGTGAGACGCCCCACCCGGAAGAGGCCCAGTACTTC. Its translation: CAISETPHPEEAQYF.

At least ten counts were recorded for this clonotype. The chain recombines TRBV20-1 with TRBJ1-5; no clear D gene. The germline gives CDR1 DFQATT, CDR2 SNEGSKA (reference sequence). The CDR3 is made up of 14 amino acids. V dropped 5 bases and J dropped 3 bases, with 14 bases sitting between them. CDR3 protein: CSALAGSVNQPQHF. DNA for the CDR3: TGCAGTGCTTTAGCGGGCAGCGTCAATCAGCCCCAGCATTTT.

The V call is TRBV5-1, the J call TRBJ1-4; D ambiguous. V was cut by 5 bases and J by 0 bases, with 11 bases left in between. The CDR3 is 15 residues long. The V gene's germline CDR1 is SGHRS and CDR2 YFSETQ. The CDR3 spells CASRADHSTNEKLFF. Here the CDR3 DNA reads TGCGCCAGCAGAGCCGATCACTCAACTAATGAAAAACTGTTTTTT.

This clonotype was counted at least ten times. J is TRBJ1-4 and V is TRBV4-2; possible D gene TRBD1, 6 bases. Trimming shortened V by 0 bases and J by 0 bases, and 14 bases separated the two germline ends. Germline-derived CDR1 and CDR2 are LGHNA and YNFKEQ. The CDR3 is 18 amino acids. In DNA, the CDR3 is TGTGCCAGCAGCCAAGATGGTCGGGGGGCCTCAACTAATGAAAAACTGTTTTTT. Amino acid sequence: CASSQDGRGASTNEKLFF.

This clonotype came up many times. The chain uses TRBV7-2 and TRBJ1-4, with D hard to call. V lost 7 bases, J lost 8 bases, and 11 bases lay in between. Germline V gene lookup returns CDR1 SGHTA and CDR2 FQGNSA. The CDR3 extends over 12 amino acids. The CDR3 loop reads CASTSGAEKLFF. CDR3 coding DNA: TGTGCCAGCACCTCAGGTGCCGAAAAACTGTTTTTT. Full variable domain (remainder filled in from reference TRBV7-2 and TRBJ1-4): GAGVSQSPSNKVTEKGKDVELRCDPISGHTALYWYRQSLGQGLEFLIYFQGNSAPDKSGLPSDRFSAERTGGSVSTLTIQRTQQEDSAVYLCASTSGAEKLFFGSGTQLSVL.

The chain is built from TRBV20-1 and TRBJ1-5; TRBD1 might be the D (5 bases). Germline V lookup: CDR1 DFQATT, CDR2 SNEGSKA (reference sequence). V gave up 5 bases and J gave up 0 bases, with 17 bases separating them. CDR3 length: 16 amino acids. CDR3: CSARTGTGYSNQPQHF. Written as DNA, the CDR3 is TGCAGTGCTCGGACCGGGACGGGCTATAGCAATCAGCCCCAGCATTTT.

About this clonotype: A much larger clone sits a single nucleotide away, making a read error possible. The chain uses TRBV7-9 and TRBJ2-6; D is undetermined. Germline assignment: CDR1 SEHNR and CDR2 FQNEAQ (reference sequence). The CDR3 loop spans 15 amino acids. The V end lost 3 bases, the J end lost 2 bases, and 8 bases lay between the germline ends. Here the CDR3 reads CASSFLSPGANVLTF. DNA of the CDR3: TGTGCCAGCAGCTTTCTGAGCCCTGGGGCCAACGTCCTGACTTTC.

The CDR3 is CSARNLNRGLYGYTF. The CDR3 DNA follows: TGCAGTGCTAGAAACTTAAACAGGGGCCTCTATGGCTACACCTTC. The chain carries TRBV20-1 and TRBJ1-2; 7 nucleotides agree with TRBD1. Germline V CDR1 and CDR2: DFQATT, SNEGSKA (reference sequence). The trim removed 2 bases at V and 4 bases at J, leaving 10 bases unmatched. This CDR3 is built from 15 residues.

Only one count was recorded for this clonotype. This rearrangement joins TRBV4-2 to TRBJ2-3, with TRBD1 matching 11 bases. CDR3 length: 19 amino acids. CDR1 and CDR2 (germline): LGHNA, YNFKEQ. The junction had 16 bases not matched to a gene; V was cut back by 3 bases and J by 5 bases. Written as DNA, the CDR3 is TGTGCCAGCAGCCAGAAAAAGGGTCCGGGACAGGGGGTTCAAGATACGCAGTATTTT. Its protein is CASSQKKGPGQGVQDTQYF.

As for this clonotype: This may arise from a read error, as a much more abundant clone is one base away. CDR3 in DNA: TGTGCCAGTTCTAGCCGGGACGACTACGAGCAGTACTTC. It yields the protein CASSSRDDYEQYF. J is TRBJ2-7 and V is TRBV19; D is tentatively TRBD1 or TRBD2 (5 bases each). V gave up 8 bases and J gave up 3 bases, with 14 bases separating them. The CDR3 consists of 13 residues. Germline-derived CDR1 and CDR2 are LNHDA and SQIVND (reference sequence). Filled out from reference TRBV19 and TRBJ2-7, the complete variable domain reads DGGITQSPKYLFRKEGQNVTLSCEQNLNHDAMYWYRQDPGQGLRLIYYSQIVNDFQKGDIAEGYSVSREKKESFPLTVTSAQKNPTAFYLCASSSRDDYEQYFGPGTRLTVT.

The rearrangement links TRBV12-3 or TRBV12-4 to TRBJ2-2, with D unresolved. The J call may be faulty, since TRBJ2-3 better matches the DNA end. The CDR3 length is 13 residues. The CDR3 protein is CASTSRTTDTQYF. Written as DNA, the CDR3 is TGTGCCAGCACCTCACGGACCACGGATACGCAGTATTTT.

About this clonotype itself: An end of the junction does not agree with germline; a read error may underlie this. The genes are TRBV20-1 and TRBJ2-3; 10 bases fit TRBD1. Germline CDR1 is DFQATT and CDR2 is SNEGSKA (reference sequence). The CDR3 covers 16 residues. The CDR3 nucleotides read TGCAGTGCAATCCGGGACAGGGGCGGGGGCACAGATGCGCAGTATTTT. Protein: CSAIRDRGGGTDAQYF.

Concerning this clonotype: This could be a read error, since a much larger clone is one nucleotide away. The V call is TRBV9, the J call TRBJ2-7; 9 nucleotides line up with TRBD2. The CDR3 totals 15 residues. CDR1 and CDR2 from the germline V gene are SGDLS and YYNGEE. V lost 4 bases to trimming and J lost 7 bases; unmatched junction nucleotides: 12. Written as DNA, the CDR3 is TGTGCCAGCAGCCCCGTAGCGGGGGCCCCTGTGGAGCAGTACTTC. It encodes CASSPVAGAPVEQYF.

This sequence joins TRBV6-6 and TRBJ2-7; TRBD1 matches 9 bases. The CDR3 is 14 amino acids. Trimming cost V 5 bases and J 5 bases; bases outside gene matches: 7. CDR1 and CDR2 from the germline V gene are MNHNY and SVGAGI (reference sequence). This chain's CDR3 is CASSPPGQGHEQYF. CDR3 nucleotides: TGTGCCAGCAGTCCCCCGGGACAGGGACACGAGCAGTACTTC.

The CDR3 reads CASSPPRMTAAYEQYF. CDR3 coding DNA: TGTGCCAGCTCACCGCCGAGGATGACAGCCGCCTACGAGCAGTACTTC. J is TRBJ2-7 and V is TRBV18, with a weak D call TRBD1 (5 bases). Germline V gene lookup returns CDR1 KGHSH and CDR2 LQKENI. V dropped 3 bases and J dropped 2 bases, with 17 bases sitting between them. The CDR3 is 16 amino acids. The variable domain in full, with the rest retrieved from reference TRBV18 and TRBJ2-7, is NAGVMQNPRHLVRRRGQEARLRCSPMKGHSHVYWYRQLPEEGLKFMVYLQKENIIDESGMPKERFSAEFPKEGPSILRIQQVVRGDSAAYFCASSPPRMTAAYEQYFGPGTRLTVT.

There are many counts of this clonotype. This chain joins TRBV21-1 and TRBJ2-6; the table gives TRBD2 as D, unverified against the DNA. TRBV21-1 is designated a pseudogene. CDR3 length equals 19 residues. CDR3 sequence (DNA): TGTGCCAGCAGCACCGGAAGGGCAGTGAATATCGCTGGGGCCAACGTCCTGACTTTC. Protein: CASSTGRAVNIAGANVLTF.

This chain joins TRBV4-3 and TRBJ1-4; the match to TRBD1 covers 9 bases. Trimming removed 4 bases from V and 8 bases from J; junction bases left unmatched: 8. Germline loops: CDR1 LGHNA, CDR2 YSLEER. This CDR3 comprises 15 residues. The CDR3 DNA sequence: TGCGCCAGCAGCCGAGCACAGGGGGCGCGAGAAAAACTGTTTTTT. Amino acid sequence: CASSRAQGAREKLFF.

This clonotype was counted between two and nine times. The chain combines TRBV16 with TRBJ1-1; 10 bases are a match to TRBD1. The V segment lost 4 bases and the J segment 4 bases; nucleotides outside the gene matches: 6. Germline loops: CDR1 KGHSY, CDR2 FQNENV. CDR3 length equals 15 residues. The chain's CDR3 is CASSRGRDRGTEAFF. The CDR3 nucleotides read TGTGCCAGCAGCCGAGGACGGGACAGGGGCACTGAAGCTTTCTTT. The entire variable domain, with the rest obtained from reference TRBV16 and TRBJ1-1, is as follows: GEEVAQTPKHLVRGEGQKAKLYCAPIKGHSYVFWYQQVLKNEFKFLISFQNENVFDETGMPKERFSAKCLPNSPCSLEIQATKLEDSAVYFCASSRGRDRGTEAFFGQGTRLTVV.